This T cell receptor beta chain was found in a study of T cell changes during pregnancy in multiple sclerosis. The ends lost 2 bases at V and 4 bases at J; junction bases unmatched: 5. The CDR3 covers 15 residues. Germline assignment: CDR1 MNHEY and CDR2 SVGAGI. Assay used: immunoSEQ multiplex PCR; TCRdb lists only in-frame clones, some missing. The sample yields 100,000 or so clones, approximately 90% seen once. This receptor was identified in a female donor with multiple sclerosis, enrolled in a pregnancy study. This material consisted of peripheral blood, taken after pregnancy. The rearrangement joins TRBV6-5 to TRBJ1-5; TRBD1 agrees at 7 bases. CDR3 sequence: CASSYQDRQNQPQHF. The DNA for the CDR3 is TGTGCCAGCAGTTACCAGGACAGGCAAAATCAGCCCCAGCATTTT.